This T cell receptor beta chain was found in a study of T-cell reconstitution after alpha-beta-depleted transplantation in children. Regarding the study as a whole: As was reported, about two months after transplant, alpha-beta T cells came from several hundred expanded graft clones.

Library preparation (for TCRbeta) was performed with unique molecular identifiers. TCRdb fed the PCR reads into MiXCR, producing one record per CDR3 protein. The table includes 500,000 to 650,000 distinct CDR3 sequences, under 15% detected once. For this clonotype: Its antigen remains unknown. The junction shows a germline mismatch at one end, possibly a read error.

The CDR3 loop spans 13 amino acids. Per the germline V gene, CDR1 is MNHNS and CDR2 is SASEGT. The source is a male patient aged 10 to 17 who had a stem cell transplant for acute myeloid leukemia, so the T cells may come from the graft donor. This chain links TRBV6-1 with TRBJ1-5; possible D gene TRBD1, 5 bases. The sample in question was PBMCs, mostly from graft donor cells, obtained 360 days after TCRalphabeta/CD19-depleted stem cell transplant. The CDR3 nucleotides read TGTGCCAGCAGTCGCCAGGTAGCAGGGCCCCAGCGTTTT. The encoded protein is CASSRQVAGPQRF.